The 8 T cell receptor beta chains given below trace back to one sample, sequenced in a study of response to subunit inactivated influenza vaccine. Each CDR3 protein gets one entry after TCRdb re-called the RT-PCR reads with MiXCR. This table holds about 500,000 distinct CDR3 sequences, approximately 17% found once. The material sequenced was CD4+ T cells sorted from PBMCs, taken less than 25 months after vaccination. The receptor source for this set is a man between 50 and 70 years old who received an inactivated influenza vaccine.

This clonotype has just a few counts. J is TRBJ2-7 and V is TRBV11-2; D is ambiguous. Germline values: CDR1 SGHAT, CDR2 FQNNGV. CDR3 length: 15 amino acids. Trimming cost V 0 bases and J 1 base, with 10 bases left between them. DNA of the CDR3: TGTGCCAGCAGCTTAGATAGGGTCCCATCCTACGAGCAGTACTTC. This encodes CASSLDRVPSYEQYF.

This clonotype was detected only a few times. This rearrangement joins TRBV20-1 to TRBJ2-7; the match to TRBD2 covers 7 bases. With V trimmed by 0 bases and J by 2 bases, 4 bases remained unmatched. The CDR3 consists of 14 residues. The V gene's germline CDR1 is DFQATT and CDR2 SNEGSKA (reference sequence). The CDR3 region is CSARDFAGAYEQYF. For the CDR3, the DNA is TGCAGTGCTAGAGATTTTGCGGGGGCCTACGAGCAGTACTTC.

The chain joins TRBV14 to TRBJ2-5; D remains ambiguous. CDR1 SGHDN and CDR2 FVKESK come from the germline V gene. V was shortened by 1 base and J by 7 bases, with 10 bases between the two germline ends. The CDR3 covers 13 residues. CDR3 nucleotides: TGTGCCAGCAGCCAAGCCGTAATCGGGACCCAGTACTTC. Translated: CASSQAVIGTQYF.

The gene calls are TRBV5-1 and TRBJ2-2; no clear D. Germline CDR1 is SGHRS and CDR2 is YFSETQ. Trimming removed 5 bases at V and 0 bases at J, with 11 bases between. This CDR3 has 15 residues. The CDR3, as DNA: TGCGCCAGCAGTGAGAGAATAACGAACACCGGGGAGCTGTTTTTT. Its protein is CASSERITNTGELFF.

A few counts support this clonotype. A junction boundary mismatches the germline segment, possibly from a read error. The rearrangement joins TRBV5-1 to TRBJ1-1; D may be TRBD1 (6 bases). Germline CDR1 reads SGHRS; CDR2 reads YFSETQ. The CDR3 runs 13 residues. The CDR3 DNA follows: TGCGCCAGCAGCGCCGGACAGAAAGGTGAAGCCTTCTTT. This codes for CASSAGQKGEAFF.

This clonotype was seen more than once but under ten times. The V and J genes are TRBV7-2 and TRBJ1-2, with a possible D match to TRBD1 (5 bases). V gave up 11 bases and J gave up 1 base, with 14 bases separating them. Germline V gene data show CDR1 as SGHTA and CDR2 as FQGNSA. The length of the CDR3 is 13 residues. CDR3 protein: CADAPRDNYGYTF. The DNA for the CDR3 is TGTGCCGACGCCCCCAGGGATAACTATGGCTACACCTTC.

The CDR3 DNA reads as TGTGCCAGCAGCCGGGGAGCCCCCCTTTACAATGAGCAGTTCTTC. This sequence encodes CASSRGAPLYNEQFF. V usage is TRBV3-1 and J usage is TRBJ2-1, with a weak D call TRBD2 (5 bases). The CDR3 is 15 amino acids. Germline loops: CDR1 LGHDT, CDR2 YNNKEL (reference sequence). V dropped 4 bases and J dropped 4 bases, with 14 bases sitting between them.

This clonotype was observed a few times. A read error is possible here, since a much larger clone lies one base away. The CDR3 coding sequence is TGTGCCATCAAAGAGACCGGGGAGCCGTTTTTT. Encoded protein: CAIKETGEPFF. This sequence joins TRBV10-3 and TRBJ2-2; possible D gene TRBD2, 5 bases. From germline, CDR1 is ENHRY and CDR2 SYGVKD. CDR3 size: 11 residues.